This passage covers 30 T cell receptor beta chains from one sample sequenced in a study of cytomegalovirus exposure and HLA in healthy donors. PCR primers comprised 60 Vbeta and 13 Jbeta primers. Using immunoSEQ multiplex PCR, the repertoire was profiled, and TCRdb retains in-frame clones only, with some absent. The data contain approximately 120,000 clones, less than 80% of them singletons. Sequencing used PBMCs. Every receptor here comes from a woman between 50 and 59 years old in good health and CMV-seronegative.

The genes are TRBV6-5 and TRBJ2-5; D is possibly TRBD2 (5 bases). CDR1 MNHEY and CDR2 SVGAGI come from the germline V gene. V dropped 2 bases and J dropped 5 bases, with 9 bases sitting between them. The CDR3 contains 13 residues. The CDR3 region is CASSYGRGETQYF. Here the CDR3 DNA reads TGTGCCAGCAGTTACGGGAGAGGGGAGACCCAGTACTTC.

This clone showed up just a few times. The chain uses TRBV9 and TRBJ2-2; D gene unclear. This CDR3 has 14 residues. Trimming stripped 0 bases from V and 3 bases from J, with 6 bases between. In germline, CDR1 is SGDLS, CDR2 YYNGEE. CDR3 coding DNA: TGTGCCAGCAGCGTAGGCACACACACCGGGGAGCTGTTTTTT. Encoded protein: CASSVGTHTGELFF.

The J gene is TRBJ1-3, the V gene TRBV18; 8 positions agree with TRBD1. The J segment lost 2 bases and the V segment lost 4 bases, leaving 1 base of the junction unmatched. CDR1 KGHSH and CDR2 LQKENI come from the germline V gene. This CDR3 has 14 amino acids. The CDR3 bases are TGTGCCAGCTCACAGGACAGGGCTGGAAACACCATATATTTT. Translated, it gives CASSQDRAGNTIYF.

The chain recombines TRBV7-9 with TRBJ1-2; 10 bases align to TRBD1. From germline, CDR1 is SEHNR and CDR2 FQNEAQ (reference sequence). This CDR3 is built from 15 residues. V lost 4 bases, J lost 3 bases, and 5 bases stayed unmatched. The CDR3 is CASSSRDRGHYGYTF. CDR3 nucleotide sequence: TGTGCCAGCAGCTCCCGGGACAGGGGACACTATGGCTACACCTTC.

This rearrangement joins TRBV27 to TRBJ1-1, with 7 bases identical to TRBD1. V shed 3 bases, J shed 5 bases, and the junction held 3 bases outside the gene matches. CDR1 and CDR2 (germline): MNHEY, SMNVEV (reference sequence). This CDR3 spans 13 amino acids. Here the CDR3 DNA reads TGTGCCAGCAGTTTCGCAGGGGGGACTGAAGCTTTCTTT. Translated: CASSFAGGTEAFF.

The CDR3 sequence is CASSLSTSGSYEQYF. The CDR3 region has the DNA TGCGCCAGCAGCCTCTCCACTAGCGGGAGTTACGAGCAGTACTTC. V gene TRBV4-1 combines with J gene TRBJ2-7; 11 bases are a match to TRBD2. This CDR3 region has 15 residues. Trimming removed 4 bases from V and 4 bases from J; junction bases left unmatched: 6. From germline, CDR1 is MGHRA and CDR2 YSYEKL.

This chain links TRBV4-1 with TRBJ2-1; D is unclear. Per the germline V gene, CDR1 is MGHRA and CDR2 is YSYEKL. This CDR3 contains 13 residues. V dropped 1 base and J dropped 6 bases, with 7 bases sitting between them. CDR3 region: CASSQAQANEQFF. In DNA, the CDR3 is TGCGCCAGCAGCCAAGCGCAGGCCAATGAGCAGTTCTTC.

V is TRBV5-6 and J is TRBJ1-2; D gene uncertain. This CDR3 region has 16 residues. From germline, CDR1 is SGHDT and CDR2 YYEEEE. Trimming removed 0 bases from V and 0 bases from J, with 12 bases in between. DNA of the CDR3: TGTGCCAGCAGCTTGGTTTCGGGAACCCCTAACTATGGCTACACCTTC. Its protein product is CASSLVSGTPNYGYTF. The whole variable domain, filled in from reference TRBV5-6 and TRBJ1-2, reads DAGVTQSPTHLIKTRGQQVTLRCSPKSGHDTVSWYQQALGQGPQFIFQYYEEEERQRGNFPDRFSGHQFPNYSSELNVNALLLGDSALYLCASSLVSGTPNYGYTFGSGTRLTVV.

The chain carries TRBV19 and TRBJ2-7; tentatively, D is TRBD2 (6 bases). The CDR3 sequence is 14 residues long. The V and J ends lost 3 bases and 1 base respectively, with 10 bases between them. Germline V lookup: CDR1 LNHDA, CDR2 SQIVND (reference sequence). The CDR3 DNA reads TGTGCCAGTAGTATGATAGCGGCATCCTACGAGCAGTACTTC. Translating it yields CASSMIAASYEQYF.

As DNA, the CDR3 is TGTGCCACCAGGTCGGGGGCTACTAGCGGGAGCACAGATACGCAGTATTTT. This gives the protein CATRSGATSGSTDTQYF. This sequence joins TRBV18 and TRBJ2-3, with 9 bases identical to TRBD2. After removal of 10 bases from V and 0 bases from J, the junction contained 14 bases not matched to a gene. CDR1 and CDR2 from the germline V gene are KGHSH and LQKENI. This CDR3 spans 17 amino acids.

CDR3 DNA: TGTGCCAGCACAAGGGGGACGGCGGGCACCGGGGAGCTGTTTTTT. This encodes CASTRGTAGTGELFF. This chain links TRBV6-5 with TRBJ2-2, with TRBD1 as a possible D gene (6 bases). V shed 7 bases and J shed 4 bases, with 16 bases lying between them. CDR1 is MNHEY and CDR2 is SVGAGI in the germline V gene. The CDR3 loop spans 15 amino acids.

The CDR3: CASSLDSGRTDNSYTF. For the CDR3, the DNA is TGTGCCAGCAGCTTAGACAGCGGCAGGACTGACAATAGCTACACCTTC. The chain links TRBV7-2 to TRBJ1-2, with unresolved D. Trimming pared 1 base from V and 9 bases from J, leaving 21 bases between. This CDR3 is 16 amino acids long. In germline, CDR1 is SGHTA, CDR2 FQGNSA.

In this sample, this clone turned up once. The chain has TRBV15 and TRBJ1-2; 7 bases map to TRBD1. V lost 0 bases to trimming and J lost 4 bases; unmatched junction nucleotides: 5. The CDR3 length is 15 residues. Germline CDR1 LNHNV, CDR2 YYDKDF (reference sequence). The CDR3, as DNA: TGTGCCACCAGCAGAGAAGGGGGCGCCGGCTATGGCTACACCTTC. Its translation: CATSREGGAGYGYTF.

Only one count was recorded for this clone. A read error may account for a junction end that differs from germline. This chain uses TRBV6-5 with TRBJ2-1, with TRBD2 identical over 7 bases. The CDR3 length is 11 residues. CDR1 is MNHEY, CDR2 SVGAGI, per germline. CDR3 in DNA: TGTGCCAGCCGGGACTACCATGAGCAGTTCTTC. It yields the protein CASRDYHEQFF.

This clone was seen a few times. Written as DNA, the CDR3 is TGTGCCAGCAGTGAAGGCCCTAGCGGAGGCTACGAGCAGTACTTC. Protein product: CASSEGPSGGYEQYF. The chain is built from TRBV6-1 and TRBJ2-7; TRBD2 matches 7 bases. CDR3 length equals 15 residues. After removal of 1 base from V and 3 bases from J, the junction contained 6 bases not matched to a gene. Germline V gives CDR1 MNHNS, CDR2 SASEGT.

The chain employs TRBV5-1 and TRBJ2-3, with 8 positions matching TRBD2. The CDR3 has 16 amino acids. Germline V CDR1 and CDR2: SGHRS, YFSETQ. V lost 4 bases, J lost 5 bases, and 12 bases stayed unmatched. CDR3 DNA: TGCGCCAGCAGCGCGACCGGGACTAGGTTAGGAGATACGCAGTATTTT. Translated, it gives CASSATGTRLGDTQYF.

The genes are TRBV25-1 and TRBJ2-1; D not resolved. The V gene lost 8 bases and the J gene lost 9 bases, with 8 bases spanning the gap. Germline V CDR1 and CDR2: MGHDK, SYGVNS. CDR3 length: 10 amino acids. The CDR3: CASGPVEQFF. CDR3 DNA: TGTGCCAGCGGCCCCGTTGAGCAGTTCTTC.

This clone was recorded only once. The CDR3 loop reads CASSGLTGDGELFF. The CDR3 coding sequence is TGTGCCAGCAGCGGCTTAACAGGGGACGGGGAGCTGTTTTTT. The chain recombines TRBV7-3 with TRBJ2-2; 7 nucleotides match TRBD1. V was clipped by 5 bases and J by 7 bases; unmatched bases: 7. This CDR3 has 14 amino acids. CDR1 is SGHTA, CDR2 FQGTGA, per germline.

The chain couples TRBV7-8 to TRBJ2-1; TRBD2 aligns across 12 bases. The V gene end was trimmed by 3 bases and the J gene end by 3 bases; junction bases not matched to a gene: 9. Germline V lookup: CDR1 SGHVS, CDR2 FQNEAQ. The CDR3 extends over 18 amino acids. In DNA, the CDR3 is TGTGCCAGCAGCTTGTTCGCCGGGACTAGCGGGCACTACAATGAGCAGTTCTTC. Protein sequence: CASSLFAGTSGHYNEQFF. The entire variable domain, with the rest obtained from reference TRBV7-8 and TRBJ2-1, is as follows: GAGVSQSPRYKVAKRGQDVALRCDPISGHVSLFWYQQALGQGPEFLTYFQNEAQLDKSGLPSDRFFAERPEGSVSTLKIQRTQQEDSAVYLCASSLFAGTSGHYNEQFFGPGTRLTVL.

The V gene is TRBV27, the J gene TRBJ2-7; D might be TRBD2 (6 bases). Germline V CDR1 and CDR2: MNHEY, SMNVEV (reference sequence). The CDR3 consists of 14 residues. Trimming cost V 2 bases and J 5 bases, with 13 bases left between them. Written as DNA, the CDR3 is TGTGCCAGCAGTTTAAGGAGGGAACCAAACGAGCAGTACTTC. Protein: CASSLRREPNEQYF.

With respect to this clone: An end of the junction differs from the germline gene, which may be a read error. V usage is TRBV7-7 and J usage is TRBJ2-1; 7 positions agree with TRBD2. This CDR3 has 14 residues. Germline CDR1 and CDR2: SSHAT and FNYEAQ (reference sequence). The CDR3 sequence is CASSLSGTHNEQFF. The CDR3 DNA reads as TGTGCTAGCAGCTTGAGCGGGACCCACAATGAGCAGTTCTTC.

The chain recombines TRBV10-3 with TRBJ2-7; D is possibly TRBD2 (5 bases). Germline V gene lookup returns CDR1 ENHRY and CDR2 SYGVKD. The CDR3 is 15 residues long. The V end was cut by 2 bases, the J end by 1 base, with 12 bases between. This CDR3 reads CAISEPIRESYEQYF. CDR3 bases: TGTGCCATCAGTGAGCCTATCCGGGAATCCTACGAGCAGTACTTC.

J is TRBJ1-6 and V is TRBV11-2; D not resolved. V was trimmed by 1 base and J by 9 bases, leaving 16 bases between them. The germline V gene encodes CDR1 SGHAT and CDR2 FQNNGV. The CDR3 consists of 16 residues. CDR3 nucleotides: TGTGCCAGCAGCTTAGGGTCGGCGGGGTTGAGTTCACCCCTCCACTTT. Protein product: CASSLGSAGLSSPLHF.

The CDR3 region is CSVLSGGNEQYF. The CDR3 DNA is TGCAGCGTTCTTTCGGGGGGGAACGAGCAGTACTTC. The chain recombines TRBV29-1 with TRBJ2-7; 8 positions match TRBD2. CDR3 length equals 12 residues. CDR1 and CDR2 from the germline V gene are SQVTM and ANQGSEA. Losses at the gene ends were 5 bases for V and 5 bases for J; bases not matched to a gene: 5.

In this sample, this clone turned up a few times. The J gene is TRBJ2-7, the V gene TRBV21-1; the table names TRBD1, a call not compared with the DNA. TRBV21-1 is annotated as a pseudogene. CDR3 size: 16 residues. The CDR3 is CASSKVGGQIRYEQYF. CDR3 coding DNA: TGTGCCAGCAGCAAAGTTGGTGGGCAAATCCGCTACGAGCAGTACTTC.

The chain carries TRBV10-3 and TRBJ1-5; possibly TRBD1 for D (6 bases). CDR1 and CDR2 (germline): ENHRY, SYGVKD. The CDR3 sequence is 13 residues long. V was cut by 6 bases and J by 5 bases, with 11 bases left in between. CDR3 sequence reads: CAISLTGDQPQHF. The CDR3 DNA is TGTGCCATCAGCTTGACAGGTGATCAGCCCCAGCATTTT.

The gene calls are TRBV2 and TRBJ2-6, with 8 bases identical to TRBD1. J was trimmed by 3 bases and V by 8 bases; bases with no gene match: 27. Germline CDR1 SNHLY, CDR2 FYNNEI. The CDR3 runs 22 residues. The CDR3 nucleotides read TGTGCCAGCGACGGACAGGGACCTAACCGGAGGACCTACGACATTGGGGCCAACGTCCTGACTTTC. Translating gives CASDGQGPNRRTYDIGANVLTF. Full variable domain (missing parts from reference TRBV2 and TRBJ2-6): EPEVTQTPSHQVTQMGQEVILRCVPISNHLYFYWYRQILGQKVEFLVSFYNNEISEKSEIFDDQFSVERPDGSNFTLKIRSTKLEDSAMYFCASDGQGPNRRTYDIGANVLTFGAGSRLTVL.

This rearrangement joins TRBV27 to TRBJ2-1, with 7 bases identical to TRBD1. The CDR3 is 13 residues long. J gave up 3 bases and V 6 bases, and 2 bases lay outside the gene matches. Germline V lookup: CDR1 MNHEY, CDR2 SMNVEV (reference sequence). CDR3 amino acids: CASSRQGYNEQFF. The CDR3 DNA reads TGTGCCAGCAGCCGACAGGGCTACAATGAGCAGTTCTTC.

The chain uses TRBV9 and TRBJ2-7; TRBD2 is a possible D gene (7 bases). This CDR3 is 14 amino acids long. V lost 1 base, J lost 5 bases, and 13 bases lay in between. Germline V gene lookup returns CDR1 SGDLS and CDR2 YYNGEE. This CDR3 reads CASSVLGGGHEQYF. The CDR3 DNA reads TGTGCCAGCAGCGTACTAGGGGGGGGCCACGAGCAGTACTTC.

The chain combines TRBV30 with TRBJ1-1; the D gene is possibly TRBD1 (6 bases). The CDR3 covers 22 residues. CDR1 and CDR2 (germline): GTSNPN, SVGIG (reference sequence). V was trimmed by 0 bases and J by 0 bases, leaving 32 bases between them. As DNA, the CDR3 is TGTGCCTGGAGTGTTATTGGTTGGGGCAGGGGCGCGCCGAGAGTAGTGAACACTGAAGCTTTCTTT. It specifies CAWSVIGWGRGAPRVVNTEAFF.